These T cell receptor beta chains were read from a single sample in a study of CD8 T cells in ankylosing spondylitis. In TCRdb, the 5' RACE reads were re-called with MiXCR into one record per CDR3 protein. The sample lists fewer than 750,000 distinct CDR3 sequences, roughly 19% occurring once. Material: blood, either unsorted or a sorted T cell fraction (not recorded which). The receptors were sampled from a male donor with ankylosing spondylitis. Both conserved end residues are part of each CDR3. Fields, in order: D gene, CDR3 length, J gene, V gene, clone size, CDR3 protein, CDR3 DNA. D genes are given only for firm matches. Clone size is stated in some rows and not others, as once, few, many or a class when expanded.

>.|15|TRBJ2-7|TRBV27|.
CASSFTGSFAYEQYF
TGTGCCAGCAGTTTCACAGGGTCCTTTGCCTACGAGCAGTACTTC
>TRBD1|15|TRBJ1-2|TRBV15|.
CATSSRRQGAGGYTF
TGTGCCACCAGCAGTCGGAGACAGGGGGCTGGAGGCTACACCTTC
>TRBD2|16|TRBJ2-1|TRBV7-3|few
CASSLTRASGVNEQFF
TGTGCCAGCAGCTTAACTAGAGCTAGCGGGGTGAATGAGCAGTTCTTC
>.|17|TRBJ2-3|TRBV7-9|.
CASSPALAAQSTDTQYF
TGTGCCAGCAGCCCAGCCCTGGCGGCACAAAGCACAGATACGCAGTATTTT
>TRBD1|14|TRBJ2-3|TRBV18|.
CASSPMDRPDTQYF
TGTGCCAGCTCACCAATGGACAGGCCCGATACGCAGTATTTT
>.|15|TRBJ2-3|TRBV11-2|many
CASSLGGGSTDTQYF
TGTGCCAGCAGCTTGGGGGGGGGCTCCACAGATACGCAGTATTTT
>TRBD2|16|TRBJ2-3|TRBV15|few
CATSPGLAERTDTQYF
TGTGCCACCAGCCCGGGACTAGCGGAACGCACAGATACGCAGTATTTT
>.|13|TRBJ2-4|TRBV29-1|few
CSVEGTAKNIQYF
TGCAGCGTTGAGGGGACAGCCAAAAACATTCAGTACTTC
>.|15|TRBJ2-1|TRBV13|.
CASSAQLSSYNEQFF
TGTGCCAGCAGCGCCCAGCTTAGCTCCTACAATGAGCAGTTCTTC
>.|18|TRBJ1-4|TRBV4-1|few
CASSQAVVQGASNEKLFF
TGCGCCAGCAGCCAAGCCGTTGTACAAGGGGCCTCTAATGAAAAACTGTTTTTT
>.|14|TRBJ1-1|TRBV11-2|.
CASSLRLMNTEAFF
TGTGCCAGCAGCCTCAGGCTCATGAACACTGAAGCTTTCTTT
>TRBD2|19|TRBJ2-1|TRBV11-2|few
CASSYQGGLAGVGYNEQFF
TGTGCCAGCAGCTATCAGGGGGGACTAGCGGGAGTTGGCTACAATGAGCAGTTCTTC
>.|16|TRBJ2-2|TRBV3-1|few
CASSQGSSANTGELFF
TGTGCCAGCAGCCAAGGGTCCAGCGCGAACACCGGGGAGCTGTTTTTT
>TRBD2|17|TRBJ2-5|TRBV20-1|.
CSAITPGLAGAGETQYF
TGCAGTGCTATAACCCCAGGACTAGCGGGAGCCGGAGAGACCCAGTACTTC
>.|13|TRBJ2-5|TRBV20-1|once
CSARPGGRETQYF
TGCAGTGCCCGCCCCGGGGGAAGAGAGACCCAGTACTTC
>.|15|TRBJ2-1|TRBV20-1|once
CSARTRESVYNEQFF
TGCAGTGCTAGAACCCGGGAATCGGTTTACAATGAGCAGTTCTTC
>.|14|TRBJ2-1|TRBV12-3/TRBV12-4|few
CASSLATQGNEQFF
TGTGCCAGCAGTTTAGCCACCCAAGGGAATGAGCAGTTCTTC
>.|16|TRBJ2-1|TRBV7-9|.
CARSQAWSGSYNEQFF
TGTGCCAGGAGCCAGGCGTGGAGCGGTTCCTACAATGAGCAGTTCTTC
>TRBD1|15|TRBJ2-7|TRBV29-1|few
CSVDPTGDGSYEQYF
TGCAGCGTTGACCCAACAGGGGATGGCTCCTACGAGCAGTACTTC
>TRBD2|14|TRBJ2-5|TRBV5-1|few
CASSRSGGTETQYF
TGCGCCAGCAGCCGATCGGGGGGGACGGAGACCCAGTACTTC
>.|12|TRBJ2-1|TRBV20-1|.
CSGQEGRDEQFF
TGCAGTGGGCAGGAGGGCCGCGATGAGCAGTTCTTC
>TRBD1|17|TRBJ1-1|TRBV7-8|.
CASSGDRRSSQNTEAFF
TGTGCCAGCAGCGGGGACAGAAGATCGTCCCAGAACACTGAAGCTTTCTTT
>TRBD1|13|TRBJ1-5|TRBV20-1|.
CSAREQGDQPQHF
TGCAGTGCTAGAGAACAGGGGGATCAGCCCCAGCATTTT
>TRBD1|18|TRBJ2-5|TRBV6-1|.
CASSVLGVLGTGGETQYF
TGTGCCAGCAGTGTCCTGGGGGTCCTCGGGACAGGGGGAGAGACCCAGTACTTC
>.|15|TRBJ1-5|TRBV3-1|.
CASSQDGRLDQPQHF
TGTGCCAGCAGCCAAGATGGGAGATTAGATCAGCCCCAGCATTTT
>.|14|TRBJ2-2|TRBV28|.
CASTPGMATGELFF
TGTGCCAGTACTCCGGGAATGGCGACTGGGGAGCTGTTTTTT
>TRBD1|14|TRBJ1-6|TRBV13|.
CASSFGQGSSPLHF
TGTGCCAGCAGCTTCGGACAGGGGAGTTCACCCCTCCACTTT
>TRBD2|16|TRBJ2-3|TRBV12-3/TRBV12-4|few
CASSRTSPWRSDTQYF
TGTGCCAGCAGCCGGACTAGCCCCTGGAGGTCCGATACGCAGTATTTT
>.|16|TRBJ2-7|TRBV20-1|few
CSARDLRGATTYEQYF
TGCAGTGCTAGAGACCTCAGGGGGGCGACCACCTACGAGCAGTACTTC
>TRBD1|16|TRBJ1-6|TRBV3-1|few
CASSLTRTGYNSPLHF
TGTGCCAGCAGCCTTACCCGGACAGGGTATAATTCACCCCTCCACTTT
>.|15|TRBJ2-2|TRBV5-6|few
CASSRPPTVYGELFF
TGTGCCAGCAGCCGCCCCCCGACTGTATACGGGGAGCTGTTTTTT
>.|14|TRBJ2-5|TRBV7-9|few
CASSHRFRQETQYF
TGTGCCAGCAGCCACCGTTTTAGGCAAGAGACCCAGTACTTC
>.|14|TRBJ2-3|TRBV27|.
CASSLAVASDTQYF
TGTGCCAGCAGTTTGGCGGTAGCATCAGATACGCAGTATTTT
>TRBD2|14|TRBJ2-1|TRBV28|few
CASSASGRFNEQFF
TGTGCCAGCAGTGCTAGCGGGAGGTTCAATGAGCAGTTCTTC
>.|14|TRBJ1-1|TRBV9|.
CASTFGGGDTEAFF
TGTGCCAGCACATTTGGGGGTGGCGACACTGAAGCTTTCTTT
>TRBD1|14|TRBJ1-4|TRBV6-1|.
CASLQGAQVEKLFF
TGTGCCAGTTTACAGGGGGCGCAGGTGGAAAAACTGTTTTTT
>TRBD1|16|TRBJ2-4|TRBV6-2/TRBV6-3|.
CASSYLSGTGGNIQYF
TGTGCCAGCAGTTACCTTTCTGGGACAGGCGGGAACATTCAGTACTTC
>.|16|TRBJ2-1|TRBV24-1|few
CATSDLAANSYNEQFF
TGTGCCACCAGTGATTTGGCGGCAAACTCCTACAATGAGCAGTTCTTC
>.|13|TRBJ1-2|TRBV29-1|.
CSVESRDLYGYTF
TGCAGCGTTGAGAGCAGGGACCTATATGGCTACACCTTC
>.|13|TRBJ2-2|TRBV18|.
CASSAQNTGELFF
TGTGCCAGCTCAGCCCAAAACACCGGGGAGCTGTTTTTT
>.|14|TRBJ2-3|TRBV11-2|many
CASSLDLTLDTQYF
TGTGCCAGCAGCTTAGACTTAACGTTAGATACGCAGTATTTT